This T cell receptor (beta chain) was sequenced for a study of blood T cell repertoires in COVID-19. TCRdb keeps only in-frame clones here, not all; method: immunoSEQ multiplex PCR. The repertoire includes 100,000 to 150,000 clones, around nine tenths of them detected once, and about an eighth sits in the top ten. The ends lost 5 bases at V and 7 bases at J; junction bases unmatched: 12. CDR1 and CDR2 (germline): LGHDT, YNNKEL (reference sequence). The CDR3 spans 15 residues. This rearrangement joins TRBV3-1 (or the pseudogene TRBV3-2) to TRBJ2-7; TRBD1 agrees at 9 bases. The clonotype was recovered from a woman in her 70s with COVID-19, enrolled during active disease. The sample was peripheral blood. As DNA, the CDR3 is TGTGCCAGCAGCGAAGCGGGACAGGGCTTTAGGGAGCAGTACTTC. The encoded protein is CASSEAGQGFREQYF.